The source of this T cell receptor beta chain is a study of shared clonotypes between healthy human individuals. The V and J ends lost 5 bases and 7 bases, in that order; junction bases with no gene match: 8. Germline CDR1 SGHTA, CDR2 FQGNSA. The CDR3 loop spans 14 amino acids. The authors divided CD4+ cells into CD45RA+ naive and CD45RA-negative memory subsets. TCRdb's table, derived via immunoSEQ multiplex PCR, lists solely in-frame clones and lacks some. The sample lists more than 2 million clones; about 94% were seen once. This chain links TRBV7-2 with TRBJ1-5; 7 bases map to TRBD1. Sequenced input: naive CD4+ T cells sorted from blood. Subset specified: CD45RA+ positively selected. This TCR derives from a young man in good health. CDR3 in DNA: TGTGCCAGCAGCCCAAGGGACAGAGGCCAGCCCCAGCATTTT. Its protein is CASSPRDRGQPQHF.